The 16 T cell receptor beta chains listed next were all sequenced from one sample in a study of blood T cell repertoires in COVID-19. The assay was immunoSEQ multiplex PCR, and TCRdb's table has in-frame clones only and misses some. The sample holds a few hundred thousand clones; around 87% are singletons and the top ten take around 2.3%. The specimen was peripheral blood. These TCRs come from an older woman with COVID-19, enrolled during active disease.

J is TRBJ2-5 and V is TRBV7-2; 7 bases map to TRBD2. V lost 2 bases to trimming and J lost 4 bases; unmatched junction nucleotides: 4. The CDR3 loop spans 14 amino acids. Per the germline V gene, CDR1 is SGHTA and CDR2 is FQGNSA. The CDR3 bases are TGTGCCAGCAGCTTACTTGGGGGGGGAGAGACCCAGTACTTC. Protein sequence: CASSLLGGGETQYF.

The gene calls are TRBV7-9 and TRBJ1-1; no reliable D call. The CDR3 consists of 13 residues. The germline V gene encodes CDR1 SEHNR and CDR2 FQNEAQ (reference sequence). V lost 1 base to trimming and J lost 8 bases, with 11 bases between them. CDR3 nucleotide sequence: TGTGCCAGCAGCTTAGAGACTGTAACAGAAGCTTTCTTT. Its protein product is CASSLETVTEAFF.

The count of this clone is one. The chain employs TRBV14 and TRBJ2-2; 11 positions agree with TRBD1. CDR1 and CDR2 from the germline V gene are SGHDN and FVKESK. V dropped 4 bases and J dropped 0; count of bases not matched to a gene: 10. The CDR3 contains 19 residues. CDR3 sequence: CASSPFGQGALTNTGELFF. CDR3 coding DNA: TGTGCCAGCAGCCCCTTCGGACAGGGGGCCCTAACGAACACCGGGGAGCTGTTTTTT.

The chain recombines TRBV5-1 with TRBJ1-5; 8 nucleotides match TRBD1. The CDR3 has 14 residues. Germline CDR1 reads SGHRS; CDR2 reads YFSETQ. Trimming took 4 bases from V and 6 from J; bases not matched to a gene: 6. CDR3 region: CASSVDRESQPQHF. The CDR3 coding sequence is TGCGCCAGCAGCGTGGACAGGGAGAGTCAGCCCCAGCATTTT.

The chain employs TRBV9 and TRBJ2-2; weak D call: TRBD1 (6 bases). V lost 3 bases and J lost 0, with 9 bases in between. CDR1 is SGDLS, CDR2 YYNGEE, per germline. The CDR3 is 15 amino acids. The CDR3 spells CASSGGQPNTGELFF. CDR3 DNA sequence: TGTGCCAGCAGCGGGGGACAACCGAACACCGGGGAGCTGTTTTTT. The variable domain in full, completed from reference TRBV9 and TRBJ2-2, reads DSGVTQTPKHLITATGQRVTLRCSPRSGDLSVYWYQQSLDQGLQFLIQYYNGEERAKGNILERFSAQQFPDLHSELNLSSLELGDSALYFCASSGGQPNTGELFFGEGSRLTVL.

The chain joins TRBV7-2 to TRBJ1-5, with D maybe TRBD1 (5 bases). Trimming left V 3 bases short and J 1 base short, with 10 bases between. The germline V gene has CDR1 SGHTA and CDR2 FQGNSA. This CDR3 comprises 15 residues. The CDR3, as DNA: TGTGCCAGCAGCTTGTGGGCAGGGAGCAATCAGCCCCAGCATTTT. Translating it yields CASSLWAGSNQPQHF.

In this sample, this clone turned up a few times. V usage is TRBV5-8 and J usage is TRBJ1-1, with no clear D. The CDR3 consists of 15 residues. Germline V gene sequence: CDR1 SGHTS, CDR2 YDEGEE. CDR3 DNA: TGTGCAGGAGCCCTCCGGGGAACTCTGAACACTGAAGCTTTCTTT. Amino acid sequence: CAGALRGTLNTEAFF.

The CDR3 loop is CASSPREGPYEQYF. The DNA for the CDR3 is TGTGCCAGCAGCCCCCGTGAGGGTCCCTACGAGCAGTACTTC. This chain connects TRBV7-2 to TRBJ2-7, with a possible D match to TRBD2 (5 bases). CDR1 is SGHTA, CDR2 FQGNSA, per germline. The CDR3 runs 14 residues. V lost 5 bases and J lost 2, with 13 bases in between.

In this sample, this clone turned up a few times. This chain uses TRBV5-1 with TRBJ1-4; possibly TRBD1 for D (6 bases). The CDR3 consists of 15 residues. The ends were cut back, 3 bases at V and 2 bases at J, with 11 bases in the middle. From germline, CDR1 is SGHRS and CDR2 YFSETQ. CDR3 DNA sequence: TGCGCCAGCAGCTCTACAGGGATGACTAATGAAAAACTGTTTTTT. Translation gives CASSSTGMTNEKLFF. The entire variable domain, with the rest obtained from reference TRBV5-1 and TRBJ1-4, is as follows: KAGVTQTPRYLIKTRGQQVTLSCSPISGHRSVSWYQQTPGQGLQFLFEYFSETQRNKGNFPGRFSGRQFSNSRSEMNVSTLELGDSALYLCASSSTGMTNEKLFFGSGTQLSVL.

This rearrangement joins TRBV24-1 to TRBJ2-1, with TRBD2 identical over 7 bases. This CDR3 has 14 residues. The germline CDR1 and CDR2 sequences are KGHDR and SFDVKD. Trimming removed 5 bases from V and 8 bases from J; junction bases left unmatched: 8. The chain's CDR3 is CATSGGTNKHEQFF. The CDR3 nucleotides are TGTGCCACCAGTGGTGGGACTAACAAGCATGAGCAGTTCTTC.

The chain recombines TRBV5-1 with TRBJ2-1, with 14 bases lining up with TRBD2. Per the germline V gene, CDR1 is SGHRS and CDR2 is YFSETQ. Trimming cost V 4 bases and J 5 bases; bases outside gene matches: 8. The CDR3 length is 17 residues. DNA for the CDR3: TGCGCCAGCAGCCCTAGACTAGCGGGGGGGCGGAACAATGAGCAGTTCTTC. This encodes CASSPRLAGGRNNEQFF.

This rearrangement joins TRBV15 to TRBJ1-2; D remains unclear. Trimming took 0 bases from V and 1 from J, leaving 12 bases between them. The CDR3 covers 16 residues. CDR1 is LNHNV and CDR2 is YYDKDF in the germline V gene (reference sequence). The CDR3 loop reads CATSRDQPAGNYGYTF. DNA of the CDR3: TGTGCCACCAGCAGAGATCAGCCGGCGGGTAACTATGGCTACACCTTC.

CDR3 bases: TGTGCCAGTAGTATAGCGGACAGGGGGCGCGCATACGAGCAGTACTTC. It encodes CASSIADRGRAYEQYF. V and J are TRBV19 and TRBJ2-7; the match to TRBD1 covers 11 bases. Losses at the gene ends were 1 base for V and 4 bases for J; bases not matched to a gene: 6. CDR3 length: 16 amino acids. Germline CDR1 reads LNHDA; CDR2 reads SQIVND (reference sequence).

V gene TRBV4-2 combines with J gene TRBJ1-3, with D tentatively TRBD1 (6 bases). V was trimmed by 5 bases and J by 4 bases, leaving 12 bases between them. Germline V gives CDR1 LGHNA, CDR2 YNFKEQ. The CDR3 is 14 residues long. Here the CDR3 reads CASSYLDSGNTIYF. For the CDR3, the DNA is TGTGCCAGCAGCTACCTGGACAGCGGAAACACCATATATTTT.

A few counts support this clone. Other DNA sequences in the sample encode the same CDR3. The rearrangement links TRBV7-2 to TRBJ1-2, with 7 positions matching TRBD1. This CDR3 contains 15 residues. Germline CDR1 is SGHTA and CDR2 is FQGNSA. V was clipped by 5 bases and J by 1 base; unmatched bases: 7. CDR3 DNA sequence: TGTGCCAGCAGCCCTAGGACAGGCGATAACTATGGCTACACCTTC. Translated: CASSPRTGDNYGYTF.

This chain connects TRBV18 to TRBJ1-1; TRBD1 agrees at 10 bases. V lost 3 bases to trimming and J lost 5 bases; unmatched junction nucleotides: 6. Germline CDR1 is KGHSH and CDR2 is LQKENI. CDR3 length: 15 amino acids. In nucleotides, the CDR3 is TGTGCCAGCTCACCCAGACAGGGGGCTATGACTGAAGCTTTCTTT. This encodes CASSPRQGAMTEAFF.